Listed here are 21 T cell receptor beta chains from one sample, sequenced in a study of OX40 agonist ivuxolimab in advanced cancers. Produced via immunoSEQ multiplex PCR; TCRdb's table is partial and in-frame only. The data hold tens of thousands of clones, with more than 70% observed a single time. The input for sequencing was CD4+ or CD8+ T cells sorted from blood, taken in a trial of the OX40 agonist ivuxolimab. These receptors all come from an adult with an advanced solid tumor such as melanoma, head and neck, liver or kidney cancer.

V and J are TRBV2 and TRBJ1-1, with a weak D call TRBD1 (6 bases). Trimming cost V 0 bases and J 1 base, with 12 bases left between them. Germline V CDR1 and CDR2: SNHLY, FYNNEI. The CDR3 runs to 16 residues. The CDR3 DNA sequence: TGTGCCAGCAGTGAAGCCCTAGGAGGGGGGAACACTGAAGCTTTCTTT. Its translation is CASSEALGGGNTEAFF.

This chain links TRBV5-1 with TRBJ2-7, with a possible D match to TRBD1 (6 bases). V lost 4 bases, J lost 3 bases, and 14 bases lay in between. Germline CDR1 is SGHRS and CDR2 is YFSETQ. The CDR3 sequence is 14 residues long. This chain's CDR3 is CASSPEPTGYEQYF. As DNA, the CDR3 is TGCGCCAGCAGCCCTGAACCGACAGGCTACGAGCAGTACTTC.

This clone was observed a single time. This chain joins TRBV10-1 and TRBJ2-7; TRBD1 is a possible D gene (6 bases). Germline-derived CDR1 and CDR2 are WNHNN and SYGVQD (reference sequence). Trimming left V 6 bases short and J 3 bases short, with 15 bases between. CDR3 length: 14 amino acids. CDR3 nucleotides: TGCGCCAGCAGCGACAGGATTATTGGCTACGAGCAGTACTTC. Protein product: CASSDRIIGYEQYF.

V gene TRBV7-9 combines with J gene TRBJ1-1; D is undetermined. Germline V gene sequence: CDR1 SEHNR, CDR2 FQNEAQ (reference sequence). The CDR3 is 12 amino acids. Trimming pared 3 bases from V and 1 base from J, leaving 3 bases between. CDR3: CASSFQNTEAFF. In DNA, the CDR3 is TGTGCCAGCAGCTTCCAGAACACTGAAGCTTTCTTT. The whole variable domain, filled in from reference TRBV7-9 and TRBJ1-1, reads DTGVSQNPRHKITKRGQNVTFRCDPISEHNRLYWYRQTLGQGPEFLTYFQNEAQLEKSRLLSDRFSAERPKGSFSTLEIQRTEQGDSAMYLCASSFQNTEAFFGQGTRLTVV.

The rearrangement links TRBV2 to TRBJ2-7; TRBD2 matches 8 bases. This CDR3 is 15 amino acids long. V lost 5 bases, J lost 1 base, and 7 bases stayed unmatched. The germline V gene encodes CDR1 SNHLY and CDR2 FYNNEI. This chain's CDR3 is CASSTSGPNSYEQYF. DNA of the CDR3: TGTGCCAGCAGTACTAGCGGACCAAATTCCTACGAGCAGTACTTC.

The rearrangement uses TRBV11-2 and TRBJ2-7; D may be TRBD1 (6 bases). Trimming took off 0 bases at V and 4 bases at J, with 13 bases between the two ends. The CDR3 totals 15 residues. Germline CDR1 SGHAT, CDR2 FQNNGV. CDR3 coding DNA: TGTGCCAGCAGCTTAGATGGGACACCTTATTACGAGCAGTACTTC. This gives the protein CASSLDGTPYYEQYF.

The chain joins TRBV9 to TRBJ2-1; 7 bases agree with TRBD2. Trimming took 2 bases from V and 6 from J; bases not matched to a gene: 8. Germline V gene sequence: CDR1 SGDLS, CDR2 YYNGEE. This CDR3 contains 15 residues. The CDR3 sequence is CASSVAGDLFNEQFF. CDR3 coding DNA: TGTGCCAGCAGCGTGGCGGGAGACCTTTTCAATGAGCAGTTCTTC.

The chain recombines TRBV13 with TRBJ2-3, with D perhaps TRBD2 (7 bases). The CDR3 loop spans 15 amino acids. The V end lost 5 bases, the J end lost 8 bases, and 20 bases lay between the germline ends. Germline V gives CDR1 PRHDT, CDR2 FYEKMQ (reference sequence). CDR3 nucleotides: TGTGCCAGCAGCCTCCGTTTGCGGGGGCCCGCTACGCAGTATTTT. Protein product: CASSLRLRGPATQYF.

The chain recombines TRBV7-8 with TRBJ1-6, with D hard to call. CDR3 size: 13 residues. Trimming cost V 1 base and J 7 bases, with 5 bases left between them. Germline CDR1 and CDR2: SGHVS and FQNEAQ. CDR3 coding DNA: TGTGCCAGCAGCTTAGAAATCAATTCACCCCTCCACTTT. It is translated as CASSLEINSPLHF.

In DNA, the CDR3 is TGTGCCAGCAGCTTATCGGCCGGGGAGCTGTTTTTT. Residues: CASSLSAGELFF. The V gene is TRBV7-8, the J gene TRBJ2-2; no clear D gene. The V end was cut by 2 bases, the J end by 6 bases, with 4 bases between. This CDR3 is 12 amino acids long. Per germline, CDR1 SGHVS and CDR2 FQNEAQ. Using reference TRBV7-8 and TRBJ2-2 for the parts outside the CDR3, the full variable domain is GAGVSQSPRYKVAKRGQDVALRCDPISGHVSLFWYQQALGQGPEFLTYFQNEAQLDKSGLPSDRFFAERPEGSVSTLKIQRTQQEDSAVYLCASSLSAGELFFGEGSRLTVL.

For this clone: Compared with germline, one end of the junction differs, possibly owing to a read error. V is TRBV19 and J is TRBJ2-7; the D gene is possibly TRBD1 (6 bases). The germline gives CDR1 LNHDA, CDR2 SQIVND (reference sequence). The CDR3 has 14 amino acids. This chain's CDR3 is CASSITGSSYEQYF. CDR3 sequence (DNA): TGTGCCAGCAGTATAACAGGGAGCTCCTACGAGCAGTACTTC.

V and J are TRBV5-5 and TRBJ2-2; perhaps TRBD1 as D (6 bases). CDR3 length: 16 amino acids. Germline V lookup: CDR1 SGHKS, CDR2 YYEKEE (reference sequence). V was cut by 3 bases and J by 3 bases, with 15 bases left in between. CDR3 loop: CASSSKGVGYTGELFF. The CDR3 nucleotides are TGTGCCAGCAGCTCAAAGGGGGTGGGATACACCGGGGAGCTGTTTTTT.

The V call is TRBV2, the J call TRBJ2-6; no definite D call. The CDR3 is made up of 14 amino acids. Germline V CDR1 and CDR2: SNHLY, FYNNEI. V was trimmed by 7 bases and J by 3 bases, leaving 10 bases between them. In DNA, the CDR3 is TGTGCCAGCATTGGACCCGGTGGGGCCAACGTCCTGACTTTC. It yields the protein CASIGPGGANVLTF.

The chain combines TRBV5-4 with TRBJ1-1; D not resolved. The CDR3 totals 13 residues. Germline CDR1 is SGHNT and CDR2 is YYREEE (reference sequence). Trimming shortened V by 2 bases and J by 0 bases, and 5 bases separated the two germline ends. The CDR3 DNA is TGTGCCAGCAGCTTCCAGGTGAACACTGAAGCTTTCTTT. This translates into CASSFQVNTEAFF.

The rearrangement joins TRBV25-1 to TRBJ2-2; D is undetermined. Germline V gives CDR1 MGHDK, CDR2 SYGVNS. Trimming shortened V by 11 bases and J by 6 bases, and 16 bases separated the two germline ends. The CDR3 extends over 13 amino acids. This CDR3 reads CAGWGKVSGELFF. CDR3 nucleotide sequence: TGTGCCGGCTGGGGTAAAGTATCCGGGGAGCTGTTTTTT.

The chain has TRBV19 and TRBJ2-1; 10 bases fit TRBD2. Germline V CDR1 and CDR2: LNHDA, SQIVND (reference sequence). This CDR3 has 15 residues. J gave up 4 bases and V 6 bases, and 6 bases lay outside the gene matches. CDR3 nucleotides: TGTGCCAGTAGCCTAGCGGGAGCTAGTTACAATGAGCAGTTCTTC. This codes for CASSLAGASYNEQFF.

This rearrangement joins TRBV29-1 to TRBJ2-2; TRBD1 is a possible D gene (6 bases). The CDR3 spans 14 residues. Trimming took off 8 bases at V and 1 base at J, with 14 bases between the two ends. The germline V gene encodes CDR1 SQVTM and CDR2 ANQGSEA. The CDR3 sequence: CSILKDRNTGELFF. The CDR3 bases are TGCAGCATACTTAAGGACAGGAACACCGGGGAGCTGTTTTTT.

V usage is TRBV28 and J usage is TRBJ2-3, with TRBD1 matching over 8 bases. Germline V lookup: CDR1 MDHEN, CDR2 SYDVKM. The CDR3 is 14 amino acids. V gave up 5 bases and J gave up 0 bases; unmatched junction bases: 1. The CDR3 sequence is CASSRQGSTDTQYF. The CDR3 nucleotides read TGTGCCAGCAGTAGACAGGGGAGCACAGATACGCAGTATTTT.

V usage is TRBV27 and J usage is TRBJ2-2, with TRBD2 matching over 12 bases. Germline CDR1 MNHEY, CDR2 SMNVEV (reference sequence). CDR3 length: 17 amino acids. V lost 1 base to trimming and J lost 5 bases; unmatched junction nucleotides: 5. The chain's CDR3 is CASSLYTSGRPTGELFF. The CDR3 DNA reads TGTGCCAGCAGTTTATATACTAGCGGGAGGCCAACCGGGGAGCTGTTTTTT.

As for this clone: Other DNA sequences from this sample encode an identical CDR3 as well. V gene TRBV27 combines with J gene TRBJ2-1; D is ambiguous. The CDR3 loop spans 13 amino acids. V was cut by 3 bases and J by 4 bases, with 7 bases left in between. The V gene's germline CDR1 is MNHEY and CDR2 SMNVEV (reference sequence). CDR3 residues: CASSLGRYNEQFF. The CDR3 DNA reads as TGTGCCAGCAGTTTGGGCCGATACAATGAGCAGTTCTTC.

V gene TRBV28 combines with J gene TRBJ2-1, with D possibly being TRBD2 (6 bases). Germline CDR1 reads MDHEN; CDR2 reads SYDVKM. This CDR3 has 13 amino acids. Trimming cost V 2 bases and J 11 bases, with 13 bases left between them. CDR3 amino acids: CASSLTGGSKQFF. Written as DNA, the CDR3 is TGTGCCAGCAGTTTAACTGGAGGGAGCAAGCAGTTCTTC.